This is a list of T cell receptor beta chains from one sample in a study of CD8 T cells in Susac syndrome. In TCRdb, the immunoSEQ multiplex PCR reads were re-called with MiXCR into one record per CDR3 protein. Of around 70,000 distinct CDR3 sequences in the sample, about 94% are singletons; the top ten hold 0.5% to 0.7%. What was sequenced was CD8+ T cells from PBMCs. The receptors derive from a human donor with multiple sclerosis. The CDR3 runs from the conserved cysteine through the conserved F or W. Each record gives: CDR3 protein, CDR3 DNA, J gene, D gene, clone size, V gene. A D gene is named only where the DNA matches it firmly. Size is omitted from some rows. Given values are once, few, many or a class for expanded clones.

CDR3: CATSREVAGAGPQHF
DNA: TGTGCCACCAGCAGAGAAGTGGCGGGAGCGGGGCCCCAGCATTTT
J: TRBJ1-5
D: .
size: once
V: TRBV15

CDR3: CASSLELWDANYGYTF
DNA: TGTGCCAGCAGCTTAGAGTTGTGGGATGCTAACTATGGCTACACCTTC
J: TRBJ1-2
D: .
size: .
V: TRBV11-2

CDR3: CASSASGRVQETQYF
DNA: TGTGCCAGCAGCGCTAGCGGGAGGGTCCAAGAGACCCAGTACTTC
J: TRBJ2-5
D: TRBD2
size: .
V: TRBV9

CDR3: CASSREDSQYGYTF
DNA: TGTGCCAGCAGCAGAGAGGACAGCCAGTATGGCTACACCTTC
J: TRBJ1-2
D: .
size: .
V: TRBV9

CDR3: CASSVGGAAPKDTEAFF
DNA: TGTGCCAGCAGCGTAGGAGGGGCGGCTCCCAAGGACACTGAAGCTTTCTTT
J: TRBJ1-1
D: .
size: .
V: TRBV9

CDR3: CASSQSTPDRYDEQFF
DNA: TGCGCCAGCAGTCAATCCACTCCAGACAGATACGATGAGCAGTTCTTC
J: TRBJ2-1
D: .
size: .
V: TRBV23-1

CDR3: CSVGRDAKNIQYF
DNA: TGCAGCGTTGGGAGGGACGCCAAAAACATTCAGTACTTC
J: TRBJ2-4
D: .
size: .
V: TRBV29-1

CDR3: CASSEYSVPSTDTQYF
DNA: TGTGCCAGCAGTGAATACAGCGTTCCGAGCACAGATACGCAGTATTTT
J: TRBJ2-3
D: .
size: .
V: TRBV25-1

CDR3: CASSEAGGSSYEQYF
DNA: TGTGCCAGCAGTGAAGCGGGCGGGAGCTCCTACGAGCAGTACTTC
J: TRBJ2-7
D: TRBD2
size: .
V: TRBV2

CDR3: CASSEWGLADYNEQFF
DNA: TGTGCCAGCAGTGAATGGGGACTAGCGGACTACAATGAGCAGTTCTTC
J: TRBJ2-1
D: TRBD2
size: .
V: TRBV25-1

CDR3: CSAEKSGVGTQPQHF
DNA: TGCAGTGCTGAGAAATCAGGTGTTGGGACTCAGCCCCAGCATTTT
J: TRBJ1-5
D: .
size: .
V: TRBV20-1

CDR3: CASRTGDFYGYTF
DNA: TGTGCCTCCCGGACAGGGGATTTTTATGGCTACACCTTC
J: TRBJ1-2
D: TRBD1
size: .
V: TRBV7-9

CDR3: CSARDLGGRLSYNEQFF
DNA: TGCAGTGCTAGAGATCTCGGGGGACGGCTCTCCTACAATGAGCAGTTCTTC
J: TRBJ2-1
D: .
size: .
V: TRBV20-1

CDR3: CASSLGNGETQYF
DNA: TGTGCCAGCAGCTTGGGGAATGGGGAGACCCAGTACTTC
J: TRBJ2-5
D: .
size: .
V: TRBV5-6

CDR3: CASSQGEAYEQYF
DNA: TGCGCCAGCAGCCAGGGCGAGGCCTACGAGCAGTACTTC
J: TRBJ2-7
D: .
size: .
V: TRBV4-3

CDR3: CASSQDPSGGDGYTF
DNA: TGTGCCAGCAGCCAAGACCCATCCGGGGGGGATGGCTACACCTTC
J: TRBJ1-2
D: .
size: .
V: TRBV3-1

CDR3: CASSRPGQGQETQYF
DNA: TGTGCCAGCAGCCGCCCGGGACAGGGGCAGGAGACCCAGTACTTC
J: TRBJ2-5
D: TRBD1
size: .
V: TRBV14

CDR3: CASSHRDDYEQYF
DNA: TGTGCCAGCAGTCACAGGGACGACTACGAGCAGTACTTC
J: TRBJ2-7
D: .
size: .
V: TRBV7-9

CDR3: CASSHDSKVSNQPQHF
DNA: TGCGCCAGCAGTCATGACAGTAAAGTTAGCAATCAGCCCCAGCATTTT
J: TRBJ1-5
D: .
size: .
V: TRBV23-1

CDR3: CASSLWGGQPGGEQFF
DNA: TGTGCCAGCAGTTTATGGGGGGGACAGCCCGGGGGTGAGCAGTTCTTC
J: TRBJ2-1
D: .
size: .
V: TRBV27

CDR3: CASSQAEMGPIYGYTF
DNA: TGTGCCAGCAGCCAAGCAGAAATGGGACCGATCTATGGCTACACCTTC
J: TRBJ1-2
D: .
size: .
V: TRBV3-1

CDR3: CASSITNEQFF
DNA: TGTGCCAGCAGTATCACCAATGAGCAGTTCTTC
J: TRBJ2-1
D: .
size: few
V: TRBV12-3/TRBV12-4

CDR3: CASSQDLSWRETQYF
DNA: TGTGCCAGCAGCCAAGACTTGTCCTGGCGGGAGACCCAGTACTTC
J: TRBJ2-5
D: .
size: .
V: TRBV4-2

CDR3: CASNLDTDLNYGYTF
DNA: TGTGCCAGCAATCTAGACACAGACCTCAACTATGGCTACACCTTC
J: TRBJ1-2
D: .
size: .
V: TRBV7-8

CDR3: CSASSGGGTAEAFF
DNA: TGCAGCGCGAGCTCAGGGGGCGGCACGGCTGAAGCTTTCTTT
J: TRBJ1-1
D: TRBD1
size: .
V: TRBV29-1

CDR3: CASSLGGEETQYF
DNA: TGTGCCAGCAGCTTAGGCGGGGAGGAGACCCAGTACTTC
J: TRBJ2-5
D: .
size: .
V: TRBV7-9

CDR3: CASSVGGSQFYEQYF
DNA: TGTGCCAGCAGCGTAGGCGGGAGTCAGTTCTACGAGCAGTACTTC
J: TRBJ2-7
D: TRBD2
size: .
V: TRBV9

CDR3: CSASNTGLGVPYNEQFF
DNA: TGCAGTGCTAGCAACACAGGGTTGGGAGTCCCCTACAATGAGCAGTTCTTC
J: TRBJ2-1
D: .
size: .
V: TRBV20-1

CDR3: CATSDPKGWRNEQFF
DNA: TGTGCCACCAGTGATCCAAAGGGGTGGCGCAATGAGCAGTTCTTC
J: TRBJ2-1
D: .
size: .
V: TRBV24-1

CDR3: CASSFVSDEVAKNIQYF
DNA: TGTGCCAGCAGTTTTGTAAGTGACGAAGTAGCCAAAAACATTCAGTACTTC
J: TRBJ2-4
D: .
size: .
V: TRBV28

CDR3: CASVHLGEQFF
DNA: TGTGCCAGCGTCCATCTAGGGGAGCAGTTCTTC
J: TRBJ2-1
D: .
size: .
V: TRBV27

CDR3: CASSYRGTEQYF
DNA: TGTGCCAGCTCATACAGGGGAACCGAGCAGTACTTC
J: TRBJ2-7
D: TRBD1
size: .
V: TRBV6-1

CDR3: CATSVTGNTEAFF
DNA: TGTGCCACCAGTGTTACAGGGAACACTGAAGCTTTCTTT
J: TRBJ1-1
D: .
size: .
V: TRBV24-1

CDR3: CAISESGREGTEAFF
DNA: TGTGCCATCAGTGAGTCGGGCAGGGAGGGCACTGAAGCTTTCTTT
J: TRBJ1-1
D: .
size: .
V: TRBV10-3

CDR3: CASSEEDRAIYEQYF
DNA: TGTGCCAGCAGTGAAGAGGACAGGGCAATCTACGAGCAGTACTTC
J: TRBJ2-7
D: TRBD1
size: .
V: TRBV2

CDR3: CASSETGISYNEQFF
DNA: TGTGCCAGCAGCGAGACAGGTATTTCCTACAATGAGCAGTTCTTC
J: TRBJ2-1
D: .
size: .
V: TRBV2

CDR3: CASSQEQAYSPYEQYF
DNA: TGTGCCAGCAGCCAAGAACAGGCTTACTCTCCCTACGAGCAGTACTTC
J: TRBJ2-7
D: .
size: .
V: TRBV3-1

CDR3: CASSHGAGEDETQYF
DNA: TGCGCCAGCAGTCATGGAGCGGGAGAAGACGAGACCCAGTACTTC
J: TRBJ2-5
D: TRBD2
size: few
V: TRBV23-1

CDR3: CSVEKGGNTEAFF
DNA: TGCAGCGTTGAAAAGGGGGGTAACACTGAAGCTTTCTTT
J: TRBJ1-1
D: .
size: .
V: TRBV29-1

CDR3: CASSPPMGALYEQYF
DNA: TGTGCCAGCAGTCCTCCCATGGGGGCTCTGTACGAGCAGTACTTC
J: TRBJ2-7
D: .
size: .
V: TRBV7-9

CDR3: CASGLVGTANTGELFF
DNA: TGTGCTAGTGGTTTGGTAGGGACCGCGAACACCGGGGAGCTGTTTTTT
J: TRBJ2-2
D: .
size: .
V: TRBV12-5

CDR3: CASSSPDSNEQYF
DNA: TGTGCCAGCAGCTCGCCGGACAGCAACGAGCAGTACTTC
J: TRBJ2-7
D: .
size: .
V: TRBV5-4

CDR3: CASSSAGAYNEQFF
DNA: TGCGCCAGCAGCTCTGCGGGGGCCTACAATGAGCAGTTCTTC
J: TRBJ2-1
D: TRBD2
size: few
V: TRBV5-1

CDR3: CSVEERGAFGDEQFF
DNA: TGCAGCGTTGAAGAGAGGGGGGCGTTTGGTGATGAGCAGTTCTTC
J: TRBJ2-1
D: .
size: .
V: TRBV29-1

CDR3: CASSLGRENYEQYF
DNA: TGTGCCAGCAGTTTAGGGCGGGAGAACTACGAGCAGTACTTC
J: TRBJ2-7
D: TRBD2
size: .
V: TRBV28

CDR3: CASSAYGRGSADTQYF
DNA: TGTGCCAGCAGCGCGTATGGTAGGGGGTCCGCAGATACGCAGTATTTT
J: TRBJ2-3
D: .
size: .
V: TRBV12-3/TRBV12-4